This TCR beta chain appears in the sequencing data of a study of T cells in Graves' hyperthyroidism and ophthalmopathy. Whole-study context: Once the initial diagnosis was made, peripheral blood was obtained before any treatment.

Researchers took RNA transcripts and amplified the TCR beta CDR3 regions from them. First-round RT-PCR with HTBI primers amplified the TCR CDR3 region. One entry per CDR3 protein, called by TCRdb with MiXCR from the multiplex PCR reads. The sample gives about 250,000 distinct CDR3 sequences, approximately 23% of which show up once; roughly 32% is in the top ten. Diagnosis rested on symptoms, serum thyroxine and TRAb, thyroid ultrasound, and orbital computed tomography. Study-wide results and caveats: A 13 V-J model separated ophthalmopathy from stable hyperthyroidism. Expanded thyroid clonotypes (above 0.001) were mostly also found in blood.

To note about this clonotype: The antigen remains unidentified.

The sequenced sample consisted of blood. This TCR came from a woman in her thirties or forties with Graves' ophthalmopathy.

CDR3 DNA: TGTGCCAGCAGTTTCCCCAAGCGGGAGTTTGATCGAGAGACCCAGTACTTC. This translates into CASSFPKREFDRETQYF. The chain links TRBV6-5 to TRBJ2-5; TRBD2 matches at 8 bases. The CDR3 loop spans 17 amino acids. After removal of 4 bases from V and 4 bases from J, the junction contained 14 bases not matched to a gene. In germline, CDR1 is MNHEY, CDR2 SVGAGI.